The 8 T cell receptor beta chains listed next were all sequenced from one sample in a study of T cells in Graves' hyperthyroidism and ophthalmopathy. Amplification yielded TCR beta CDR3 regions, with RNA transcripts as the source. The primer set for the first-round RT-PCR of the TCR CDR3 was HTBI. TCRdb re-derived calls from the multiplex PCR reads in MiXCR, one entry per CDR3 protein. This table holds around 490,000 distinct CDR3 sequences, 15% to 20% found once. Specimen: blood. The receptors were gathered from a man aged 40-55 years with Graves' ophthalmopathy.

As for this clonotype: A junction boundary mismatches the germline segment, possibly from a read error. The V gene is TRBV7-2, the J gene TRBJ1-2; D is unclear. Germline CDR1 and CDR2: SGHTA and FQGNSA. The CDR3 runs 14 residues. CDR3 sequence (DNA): TGTGTCAGCAGCTCTCCCGGGCCCCATCGGGGCTACACCTTC. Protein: CVSSSPGPHRGYTF.

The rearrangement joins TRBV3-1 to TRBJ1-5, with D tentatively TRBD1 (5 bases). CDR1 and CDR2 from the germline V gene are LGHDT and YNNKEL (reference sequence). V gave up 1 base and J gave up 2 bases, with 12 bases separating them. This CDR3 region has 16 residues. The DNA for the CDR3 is TGTGCCAGCAGCCAAGGGGGCGTTCTGGGCAATCAGCCCCAGCATTTT. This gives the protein CASSQGGVLGNQPQHF.

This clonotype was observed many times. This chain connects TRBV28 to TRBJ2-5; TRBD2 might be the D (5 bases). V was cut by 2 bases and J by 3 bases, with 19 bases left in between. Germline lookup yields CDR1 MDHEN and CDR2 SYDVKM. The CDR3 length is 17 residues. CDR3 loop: CASSLGAGGWREETQYF. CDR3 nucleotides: TGTGCCAGCAGTTTAGGAGCCGGCGGCTGGCGGGAAGAGACCCAGTACTTC.

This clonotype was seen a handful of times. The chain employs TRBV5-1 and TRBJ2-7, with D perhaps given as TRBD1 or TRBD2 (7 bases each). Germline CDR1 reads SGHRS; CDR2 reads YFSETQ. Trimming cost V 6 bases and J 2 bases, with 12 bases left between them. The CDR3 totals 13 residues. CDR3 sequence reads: CASNQGGAYEQYF. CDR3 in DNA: TGCGCCAGCAACCAGGGGGGGGCCTACGAGCAGTACTTC.

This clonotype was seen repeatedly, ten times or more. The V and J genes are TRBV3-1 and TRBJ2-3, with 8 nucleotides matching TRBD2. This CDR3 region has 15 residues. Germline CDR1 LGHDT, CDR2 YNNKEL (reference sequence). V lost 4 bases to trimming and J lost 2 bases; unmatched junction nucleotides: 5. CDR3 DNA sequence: TGTGCCAGCAGCCCCGGGGGGGCATTCACAGATACGCAGTATTTT. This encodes CASSPGGAFTDTQYF.

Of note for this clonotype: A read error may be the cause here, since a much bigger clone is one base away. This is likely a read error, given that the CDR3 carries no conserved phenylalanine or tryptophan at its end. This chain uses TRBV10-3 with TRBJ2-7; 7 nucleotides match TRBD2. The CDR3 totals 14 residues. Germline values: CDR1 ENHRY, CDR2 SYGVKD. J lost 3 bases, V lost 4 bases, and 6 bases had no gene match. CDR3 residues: CAISGTSQNYEQYL. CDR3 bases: TGTGCCATCAGTGGGACTAGTCAAAACTACGAGCAGTACCTC.

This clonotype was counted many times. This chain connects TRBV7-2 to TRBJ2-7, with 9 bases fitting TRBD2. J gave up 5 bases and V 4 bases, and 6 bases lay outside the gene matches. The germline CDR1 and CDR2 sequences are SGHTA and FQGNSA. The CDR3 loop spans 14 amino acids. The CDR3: CASSSLAGLDEQYF. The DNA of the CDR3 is TGTGCCAGCAGCTCACTAGCGGGTCTGGACGAGCAGTACTTC.

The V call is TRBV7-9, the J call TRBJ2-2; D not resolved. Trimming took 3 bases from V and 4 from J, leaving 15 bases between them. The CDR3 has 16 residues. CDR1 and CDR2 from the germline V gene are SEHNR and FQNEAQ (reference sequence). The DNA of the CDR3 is TGTGCCAGCAGCTTGCTAGGACCGGCGGTCACCGGGGAGCTGTTTTTT. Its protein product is CASSLLGPAVTGELFF.